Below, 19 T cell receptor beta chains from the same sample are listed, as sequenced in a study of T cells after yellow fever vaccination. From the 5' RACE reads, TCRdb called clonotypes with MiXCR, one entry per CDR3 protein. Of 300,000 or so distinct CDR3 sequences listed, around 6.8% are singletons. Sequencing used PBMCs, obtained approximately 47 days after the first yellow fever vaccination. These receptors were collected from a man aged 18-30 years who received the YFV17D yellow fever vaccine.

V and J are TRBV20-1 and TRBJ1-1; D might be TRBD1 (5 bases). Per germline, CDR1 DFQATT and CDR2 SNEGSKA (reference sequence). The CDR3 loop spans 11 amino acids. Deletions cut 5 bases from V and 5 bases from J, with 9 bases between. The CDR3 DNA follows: TGCAGTGCTGAGCAGGGTACTGAAGCTTTCTTT. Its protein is CSAEQGTEAFF.

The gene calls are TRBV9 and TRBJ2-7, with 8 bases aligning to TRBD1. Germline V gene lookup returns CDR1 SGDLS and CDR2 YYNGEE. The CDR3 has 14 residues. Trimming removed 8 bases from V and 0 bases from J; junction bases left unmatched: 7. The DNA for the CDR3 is TGTGCCAGTGCGCCGGGACAGGTCTCCTACGAGCAGTACTTC. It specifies CASAPGQVSYEQYF.

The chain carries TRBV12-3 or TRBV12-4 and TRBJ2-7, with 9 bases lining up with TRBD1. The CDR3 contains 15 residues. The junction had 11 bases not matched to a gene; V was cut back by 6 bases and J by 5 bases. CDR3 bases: TGTGCCAGCAGCTCCACCGGGACAGGGTTCAACGAGCAGTACGTC. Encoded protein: CASSSTGTGFNEQYV.

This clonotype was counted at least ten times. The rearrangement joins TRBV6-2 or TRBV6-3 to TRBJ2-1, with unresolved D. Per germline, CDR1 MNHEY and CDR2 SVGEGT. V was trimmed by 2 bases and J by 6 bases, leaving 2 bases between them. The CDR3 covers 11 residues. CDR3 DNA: TGTGCCAGCAGTTACCCCAATGAGCAGTTCTTC. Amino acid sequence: CASSYPNEQFF.

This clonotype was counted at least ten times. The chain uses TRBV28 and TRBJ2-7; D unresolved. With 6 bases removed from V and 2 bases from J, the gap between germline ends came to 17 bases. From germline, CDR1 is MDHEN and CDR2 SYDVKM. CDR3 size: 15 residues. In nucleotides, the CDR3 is TGTGCCAGCAGCCCTCCCAGGACCGGGCCCTACGAGCAGTACGTC. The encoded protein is CASSPPRTGPYEQYV.

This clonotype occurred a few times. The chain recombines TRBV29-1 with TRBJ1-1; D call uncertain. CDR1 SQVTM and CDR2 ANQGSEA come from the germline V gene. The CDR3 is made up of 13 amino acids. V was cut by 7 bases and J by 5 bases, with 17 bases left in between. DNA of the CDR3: TGCAGCGGTTCGGCGGGTCCTGGTACTGAAGCTTTCTTT. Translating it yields CSGSAGPGTEAFF. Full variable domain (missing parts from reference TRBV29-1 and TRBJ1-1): SAVISQKPSRDICQRGTSLTIQCQVDSQVTMMFWYRQQPGQSLTLIATANQGSEATYESGFVIDKFPISRPNLTFSTLTVSNMSPEDSSIYLCSGSAGPGTEAFFGQGTRLTVV.

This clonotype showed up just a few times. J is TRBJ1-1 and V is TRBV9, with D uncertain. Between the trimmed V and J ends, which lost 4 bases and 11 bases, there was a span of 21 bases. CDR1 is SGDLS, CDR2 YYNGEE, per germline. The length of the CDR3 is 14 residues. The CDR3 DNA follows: TGTGCCAGCAGCCCACGAATAGAAGGGTGGTGGGCTTTCTTT. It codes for CASSPRIEGWWAFF.

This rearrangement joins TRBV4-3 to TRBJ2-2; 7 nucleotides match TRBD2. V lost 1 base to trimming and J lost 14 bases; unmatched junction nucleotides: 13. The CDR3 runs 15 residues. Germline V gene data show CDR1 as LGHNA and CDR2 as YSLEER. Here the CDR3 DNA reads TGCGCCAGCAGCCAAGCCTTGCGGGGGTCGCCGGACCTGTTTTTT. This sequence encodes CASSQALRGSPDLFF.

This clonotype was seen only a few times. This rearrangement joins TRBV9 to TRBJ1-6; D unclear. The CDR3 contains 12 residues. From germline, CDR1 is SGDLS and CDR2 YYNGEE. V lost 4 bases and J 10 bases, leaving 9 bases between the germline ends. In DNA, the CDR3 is TGTGCCAGCAGCTCCTTCCTCTCACCCCTCCACTTT. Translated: CASSSFLSPLHF.

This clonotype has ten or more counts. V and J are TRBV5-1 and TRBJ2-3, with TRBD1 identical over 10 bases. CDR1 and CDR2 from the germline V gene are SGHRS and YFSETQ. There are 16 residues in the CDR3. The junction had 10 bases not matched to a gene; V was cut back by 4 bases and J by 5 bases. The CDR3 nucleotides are TGCGCCAGCAGCAAATCCGGGACAGGGGTAGGAGATACGCAGTATTTT. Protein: CASSKSGTGVGDTQYF.

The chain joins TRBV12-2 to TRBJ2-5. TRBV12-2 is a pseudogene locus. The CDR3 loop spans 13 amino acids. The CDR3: CASRFIGEETQYF. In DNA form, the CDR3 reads TGTGCAAGTCGCTTCATAGGAGAAGAGACCCAGTACTTC.

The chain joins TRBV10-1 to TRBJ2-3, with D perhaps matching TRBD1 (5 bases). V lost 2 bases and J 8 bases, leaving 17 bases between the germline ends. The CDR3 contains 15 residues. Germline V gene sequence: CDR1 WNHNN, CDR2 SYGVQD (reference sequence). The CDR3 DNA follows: TGCGCCAGCAGTGAGGGACACGCCTTAATGGGTACGCAGTATTTT. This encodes CASSEGHALMGTQYF.

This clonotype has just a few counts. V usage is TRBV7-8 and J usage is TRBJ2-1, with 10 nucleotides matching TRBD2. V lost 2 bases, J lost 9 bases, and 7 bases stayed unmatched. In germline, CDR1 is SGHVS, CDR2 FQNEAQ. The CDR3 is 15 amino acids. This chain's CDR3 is CASSLRAGGYGEQFF. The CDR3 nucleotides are TGTGCCAGCAGCTTAAGAGCGGGGGGGTACGGTGAGCAGTTCTTC. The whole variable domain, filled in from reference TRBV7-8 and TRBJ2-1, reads GAGVSQSPRYKVAKRGQDVALRCDPISGHVSLFWYQQALGQGPEFLTYFQNEAQLDKSGLPSDRFFAERPEGSVSTLKIQRTQQEDSAVYLCASSLRAGGYGEQFFGPGTRLTVL.

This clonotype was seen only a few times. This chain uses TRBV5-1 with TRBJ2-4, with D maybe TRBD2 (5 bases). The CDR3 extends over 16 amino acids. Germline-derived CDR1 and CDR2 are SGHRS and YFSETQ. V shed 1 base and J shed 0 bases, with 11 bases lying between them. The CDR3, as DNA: TGCGCCAGCAGCTTGCTGGCGGGCCTAGCCAAAAACATTCAGTACTTC. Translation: CASSLLAGLAKNIQYF. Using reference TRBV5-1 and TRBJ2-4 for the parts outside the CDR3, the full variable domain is KAGVTQTPRYLIKTRGQQVTLSCSPISGHRSVSWYQQTPGQGLQFLFEYFSETQRNKGNFPGRFSGRQFSNSRSEMNVSTLELGDSALYLCASSLLAGLAKNIQYFGAGTRLSVL.

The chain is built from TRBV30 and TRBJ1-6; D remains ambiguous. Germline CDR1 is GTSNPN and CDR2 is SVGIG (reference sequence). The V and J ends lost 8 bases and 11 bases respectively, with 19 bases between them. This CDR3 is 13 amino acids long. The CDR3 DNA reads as TGTGCCGGCGAGGGAGGGTACCGACCACCCCTCCACTTT. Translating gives CAGEGGYRPPLHF.

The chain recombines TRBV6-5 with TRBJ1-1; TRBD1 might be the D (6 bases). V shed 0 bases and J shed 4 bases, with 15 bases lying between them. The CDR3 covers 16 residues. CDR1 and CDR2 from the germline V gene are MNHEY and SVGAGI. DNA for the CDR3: TGTGCCAGCAGTTACTCGACCGTTGGCAGGGGCACTGAAGCTTTCTTT. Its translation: CASSYSTVGRGTEAFF.

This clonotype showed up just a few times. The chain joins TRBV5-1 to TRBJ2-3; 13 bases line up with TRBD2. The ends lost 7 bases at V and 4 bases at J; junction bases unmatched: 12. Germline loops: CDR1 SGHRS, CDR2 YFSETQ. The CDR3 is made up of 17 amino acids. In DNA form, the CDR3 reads TGCGCCAGCGGAACTAGCGGGGGGGCCCCCCCACCAGATACGCAGTATTTT. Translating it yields CASGTSGGAPPPDTQYF.

CDR3 bases: TGCGCCAGCAGCCAAAGTAGGGGGGGGGCGGAAGATACGCAGTATTTT. It yields the protein CASSQSRGGAEDTQYF. The chain employs TRBV4-3 and TRBJ2-3, with D possibly TRBD2 on 7 matching bases. Deletions cut 2 bases from V and 5 bases from J, with 17 bases between. The CDR3 covers 16 residues. Germline V gives CDR1 LGHNA, CDR2 YSLEER.

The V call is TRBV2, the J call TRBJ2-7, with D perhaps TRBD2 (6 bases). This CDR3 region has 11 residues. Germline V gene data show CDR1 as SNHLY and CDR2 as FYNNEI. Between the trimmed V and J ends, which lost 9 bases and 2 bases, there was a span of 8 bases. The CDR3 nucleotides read TGTGCCAGTGGCGGGGCCTACGAGCAGTACTTC. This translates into CASGGAYEQYF. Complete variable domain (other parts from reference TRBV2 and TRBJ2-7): EPEVTQTPSHQVTQMGQEVILRCVPISNHLYFYWYRQILGQKVEFLVSFYNNEISEKSEIFDDQFSVERPDGSNFTLKIRSTKLEDSAMYFCASGGAYEQYFGPGTRLTVT.